A single sample gave rise to the 16 T cell receptor beta chains below, sequenced in a study of OX40 agonist ivuxolimab in advanced cancers. Measured with immunoSEQ multiplex PCR; TCRdb has only the in-frame clones, and not every one. This table holds about 50,000 clones, roughly 82% found once. This specimen consisted of CD4+ or CD8+ T cells sorted from blood, obtained in a trial of the OX40 agonist ivuxolimab. The receptors here all came from an adult with an advanced solid tumor such as melanoma, head and neck, liver or kidney cancer.

This clone was picked up a small number of times. This chain uses TRBV6-5 with TRBJ1-4; D unresolved. Trimming shortened V by 0 bases and J by 1 base, and 0 bases separated the two germline ends. The CDR3 contains 13 residues. The germline V gene has CDR1 MNHEY and CDR2 SVGAGI. The CDR3 bases are TGTGCCAGCAGTTACTCAACTAATGAAAAACTGTTTTTT. The encoded protein is CASSYSTNEKLFF.

V is TRBV7-6 and J is TRBJ1-1; D may be TRBD1 (5 bases). Between the trimmed V and J ends, which lost 0 bases and 11 bases, there was a span of 10 bases. Germline V gene sequence: CDR1 SGHVS, CDR2 FNYEAQ. The CDR3 runs to 12 residues. In DNA, the CDR3 is TGTGCCAGCAGCTTAGCAGGGGAGGGCGCTTTCTTT. Protein sequence: CASSLAGEGAFF.

For this clone: Within the sample, other DNA sequences also encode this same CDR3. The V gene is TRBV11-2, the J gene TRBJ1-1; TRBD1 is a possible D gene (5 bases). Between the trimmed V and J ends, which lost 4 bases and 1 base, there was a span of 7 bases. Germline V CDR1 and CDR2: SGHAT, FQNNGV. The CDR3 length is 13 residues. CDR3 loop: CASSSDRNTEAFF. The CDR3 region has the DNA TGTGCCAGCAGCTCTGACAGGAACACTGAAGCTTTCTTT.

CDR3 in amino acids: CASSPTRGGTDTQYF. The DNA of the CDR3 is TGTGCCAGCAGCCCTACGCGGGGAGGCACAGATACGCAGTATTTT. V gene TRBV7-3 combines with J gene TRBJ2-3; D is possibly TRBD2 (6 bases). Trimming removed 5 bases from V and 1 base from J, with 13 bases in between. The germline V gene encodes CDR1 SGHTA and CDR2 FQGTGA. There are 15 residues in the CDR3.

The rearrangement joins TRBV28 to TRBJ2-5; 7 bases align to TRBD1. Germline V CDR1 and CDR2: MDHEN, SYDVKM. J was trimmed by 5 bases and V by 1 base; bases with no gene match: 10. The CDR3 length is 16 residues. CDR3 sequence reads: CASSLSSTGLIETQYF. In DNA, the CDR3 is TGTGCCAGCAGTTTATCTTCGACAGGGCTGATCGAGACCCAGTACTTC.

Ten or more counts support this clone. V usage is TRBV28 and J usage is TRBJ1-1; TRBD1 is a possible D gene (6 bases). Germline V gene lookup returns CDR1 MDHEN and CDR2 SYDVKM. V gave up 4 bases and J gave up 5 bases, with 8 bases separating them. This CDR3 spans 12 amino acids. The CDR3 loop is CASSSTGTEAFF. CDR3 coding DNA: TGTGCCAGCAGTTCCACAGGGACTGAAGCTTTCTTT.

CDR3 amino acids: CASSEGLQVKQYF. The DNA of the CDR3 is TGTGCCAGCAGCGAGGGACTTCAAGTCAAGCAGTACTTC. The J gene is TRBJ2-7, the V gene TRBV6-5; the D gene is possibly TRBD2 (6 bases). The CDR3 has 13 residues. CDR1 is MNHEY and CDR2 is SVGAGI in the germline V gene. V lost 6 bases and J lost 8, with 17 bases in between.

This clone has a single count. The V gene is TRBV5-1, the J gene TRBJ1-6, with 9 bases lining up with TRBD1. The germline V gene has CDR1 SGHRS and CDR2 YFSETQ. This CDR3 is 17 amino acids long. The V and J ends lost 2 bases and 8 bases, in that order; junction bases with no gene match: 11. Here the CDR3 reads CASSLINRGRDDSPLHF. CDR3 nucleotide sequence: TGCGCCAGCAGCTTAATCAACAGGGGGCGCGATGATTCACCCCTCCACTTT.

This chain uses TRBV5-5 with TRBJ1-6; perhaps TRBD1 as D (6 bases). CDR3 length equals 16 residues. Germline-derived CDR1 and CDR2 are SGHKS and YYEKEE (reference sequence). V was cut by 0 bases and J by 7 bases, with 14 bases left in between. The CDR3 DNA is TGTGCCAGCAGCTTGGCTAGGGGGGGCGGAAATTCACCCCTCCACTTT. Translation gives CASSLARGGGNSPLHF.

The chain is built from TRBV28 and TRBJ2-5; D might be TRBD2 (5 bases). The germline V gene encodes CDR1 MDHEN and CDR2 SYDVKM. V shed 1 base and J shed 5 bases, with 11 bases lying between them. The CDR3 is 14 residues long. CDR3 region: CASSLYSGGETQYF. CDR3 in DNA: TGTGCCAGCAGTTTATATTCAGGCGGGGAGACCCAGTACTTC.

This chain uses TRBV6-5 with TRBJ2-3; the D gene is possibly TRBD2 (6 bases). The CDR3 has 13 amino acids. CDR1 is MNHEY and CDR2 is SVGAGI in the germline V gene. V was clipped by 7 bases and J by 1 base, with 9 bases between them. CDR3 protein: CASNQRGTDTQYF. The CDR3 DNA follows: TGTGCCAGCAATCAGCGGGGCACAGATACGCAGTATTTT.

V usage is TRBV28 and J usage is TRBJ2-7; no firm D call. V lost 5 bases and J lost 2, with 7 bases in between. CDR1 is MDHEN, CDR2 SYDVKM, per germline. The CDR3 has 12 residues. Here the CDR3 reads CASSAVAYEQYF. The DNA of the CDR3 is TGTGCCAGCAGTGCCGTCGCCTACGAGCAGTACTTC. The full variable domain, its missing parts supplied by reference TRBV28 and TRBJ2-7, is DVKVTQSSRYLVKRTGEKVFLECVQDMDHENMFWYRQDPGLGLRLIYFSYDVKMKEKGDIPEGYSVSREKKERFSLILESASTNQTSMYLCASSAVAYEQYFGPGTRLTVT.

The chain has TRBV27 and TRBJ1-2, with D tentatively TRBD1 (5 bases). Trimming took off 6 bases at V and 3 bases at J, with 11 bases between the two ends. The CDR3 spans 13 residues. Germline assignment: CDR1 MNHEY and CDR2 SMNVEV (reference sequence). CDR3 residues: CASRNRFDYGYTF. The CDR3 DNA reads TGTGCCAGCAGGAACAGGTTCGACTATGGCTACACCTTC.

The rearrangement uses TRBV7-2 and TRBJ2-5; 12 bases map to TRBD2. The CDR3 sequence is 18 residues long. V dropped 1 base and J dropped 5; count of bases not matched to a gene: 11. CDR1 and CDR2 (germline): SGHTA, FQGNSA. The CDR3 nucleotides are TGTGCCAGCAGCTTAGATTTAGTTGGGCTAGCGGGGGGGGAGACCCAGTACTTC. Translated, it gives CASSLDLVGLAGGETQYF.

The V and J genes are TRBV7-9 and TRBJ2-2, with TRBD2 as a possible D gene (5 bases). The CDR3 extends over 15 amino acids. From germline, CDR1 is SEHNR and CDR2 FQNEAQ (reference sequence). V was pared by 9 bases and J by 0 bases, with 14 bases between. CDR3 nucleotide sequence: TGTGCCAGTCGGACTCCCCAAACGAACACCGGGGAGCTGTTTTTT. Its translation is CASRTPQTNTGELFF.

V usage is TRBV2 and J usage is TRBJ1-6; TRBD1 matches 9 bases. The germline gives CDR1 SNHLY, CDR2 FYNNEI. The CDR3 covers 14 residues. The V segment lost 6 bases and the J segment 7 bases; nucleotides outside the gene matches: 4. The CDR3 spells CASRGQGLNSPLHF. The CDR3, as DNA: TGTGCCAGCAGGGGACAGGGCCTAAATTCACCCCTCCACTTT.